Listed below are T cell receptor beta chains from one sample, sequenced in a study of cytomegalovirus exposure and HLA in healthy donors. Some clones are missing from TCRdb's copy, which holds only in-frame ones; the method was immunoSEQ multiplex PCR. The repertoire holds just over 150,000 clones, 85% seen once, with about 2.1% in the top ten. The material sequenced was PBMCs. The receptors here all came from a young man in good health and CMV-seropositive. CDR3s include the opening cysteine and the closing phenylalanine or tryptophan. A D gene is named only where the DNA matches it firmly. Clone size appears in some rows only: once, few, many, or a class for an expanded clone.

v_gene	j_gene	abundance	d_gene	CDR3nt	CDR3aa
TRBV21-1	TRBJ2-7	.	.	TGTGCCAGCTGGCGACAGGGCGGCTACGAGCAGTACTTC	CASWRQGGYEQYF
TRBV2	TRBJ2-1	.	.	TGTGCCAGCAGTGAAACTATTGGCGGGCCGACCTACAATGAGCAGTTCTTC	CASSETIGGPTYNEQFF
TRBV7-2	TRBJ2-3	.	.	TGTGCCAGCAGCTTAGGACTCACAGATACGCAGTATTTT	CASSLGLTDTQYF
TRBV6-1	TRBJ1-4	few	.	TGCGCCAGCTCGGGGCAGGGGCCTGAAAAACTGTTTTTT	CASSGQGPEKLFF
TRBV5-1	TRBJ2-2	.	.	TGCGCCAGCAGCCTCGCAACAGGAGACACCGGGGAGCTGTTTTTT	CASSLATGDTGELFF
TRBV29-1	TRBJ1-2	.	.	TGCAGCGTTGAGGACATCAGGGCTTCTAACTATGGCTACACCTTC	CSVEDIRASNYGYTF
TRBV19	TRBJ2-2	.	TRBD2	TGTGCCAGTAGTCGGACGGGGGGGCCCGACACCGGGGAGCTGTTTTTT	CASSRTGGPDTGELFF
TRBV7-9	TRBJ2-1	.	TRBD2	TGTGCCAGCAGCTTAGAGCCCGGGGGGGCGGAGAATGAGCAGTTCTTC	CASSLEPGGAENEQFF
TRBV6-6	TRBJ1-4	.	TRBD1	TGTGCCAGCAGCAGGGGGGTCAATGAAAAACTGTTTTTT	CASSRGVNEKLFF
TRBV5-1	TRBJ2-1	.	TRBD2	TGCGCCAGCAGCCCTAGCGGGGGGGCTTCCTACAATGAGCAGTTCTTC	CASSPSGGASYNEQFF
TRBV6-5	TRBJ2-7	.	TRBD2	TGTGCCAGCAGGGCTAACGGGGGGGCGATCTACGAGCAGTACTTC	CASRANGGAIYEQYF
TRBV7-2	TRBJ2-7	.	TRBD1	TGTGCCAGCAGCCACCCGGGACAGGGGAGCTCCTACGAGCAGTACTTC	CASSHPGQGSSYEQYF
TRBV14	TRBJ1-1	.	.	TGTGCCAGCAGCCAGGCAGGGGTTGGGAACACTGAAGCTTTCTTT	CASSQAGVGNTEAFF